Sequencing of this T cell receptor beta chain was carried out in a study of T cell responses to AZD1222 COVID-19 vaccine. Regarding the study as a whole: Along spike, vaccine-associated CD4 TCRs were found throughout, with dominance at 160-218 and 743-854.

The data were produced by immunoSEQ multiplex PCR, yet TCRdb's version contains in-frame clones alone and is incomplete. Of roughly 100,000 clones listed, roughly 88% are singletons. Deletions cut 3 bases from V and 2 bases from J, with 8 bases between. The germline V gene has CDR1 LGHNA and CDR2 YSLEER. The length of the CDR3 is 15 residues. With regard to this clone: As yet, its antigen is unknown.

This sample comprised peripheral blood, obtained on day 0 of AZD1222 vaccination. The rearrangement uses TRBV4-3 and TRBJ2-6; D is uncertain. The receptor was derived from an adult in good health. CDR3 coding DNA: TGCGCCAGCAGCCAGACGTATACTGGGGCCAACGTCCTGACTTTC. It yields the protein CASSQTYTGANVLTF.